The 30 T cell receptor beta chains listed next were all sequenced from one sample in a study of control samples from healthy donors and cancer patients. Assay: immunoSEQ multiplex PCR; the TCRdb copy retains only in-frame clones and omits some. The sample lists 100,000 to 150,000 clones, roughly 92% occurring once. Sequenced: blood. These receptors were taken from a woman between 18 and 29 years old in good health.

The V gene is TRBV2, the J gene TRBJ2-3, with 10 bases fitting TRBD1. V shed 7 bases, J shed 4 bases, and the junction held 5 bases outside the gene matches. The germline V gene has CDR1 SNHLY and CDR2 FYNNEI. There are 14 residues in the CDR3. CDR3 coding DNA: TGTGCCAGCACTAGGGACAGGGGAGCAGATACGCAGTATTTT. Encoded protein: CASTRDRGADTQYF.

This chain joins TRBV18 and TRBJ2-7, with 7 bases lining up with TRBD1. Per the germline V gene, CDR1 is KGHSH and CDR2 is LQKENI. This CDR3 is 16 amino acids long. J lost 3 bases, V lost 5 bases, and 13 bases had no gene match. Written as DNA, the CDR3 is TGTGCCAGCTCAACCCTTTCCGGGACAGCGAACTACGAGCAGTACTTC. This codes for CASSTLSGTANYEQYF.

CDR3 DNA: TGTGCCAGTAGGAAACAAACAGGGACCTCCTACAATGAGCAGTTCTTC. The encoded protein is CASRKQTGTSYNEQFF. The chain joins TRBV19 to TRBJ2-1; TRBD1 might be the D (6 bases). V shed 6 bases and J shed 0 bases, with 15 bases lying between them. Germline assignment: CDR1 LNHDA and CDR2 SQIVND (reference sequence). The CDR3 spans 16 residues.

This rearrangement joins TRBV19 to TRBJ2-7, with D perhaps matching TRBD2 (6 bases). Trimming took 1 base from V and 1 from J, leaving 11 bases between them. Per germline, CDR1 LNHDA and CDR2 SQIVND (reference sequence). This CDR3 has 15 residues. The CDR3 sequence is CASSIVGGSSYEQYF. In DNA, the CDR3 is TGTGCCAGTAGTATAGTAGGAGGGTCGTCCTACGAGCAGTACTTC.

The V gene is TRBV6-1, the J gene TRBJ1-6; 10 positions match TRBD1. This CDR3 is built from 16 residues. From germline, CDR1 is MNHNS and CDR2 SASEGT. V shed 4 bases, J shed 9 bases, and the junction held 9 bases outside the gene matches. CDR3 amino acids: CASSGQGAALGSPLHF. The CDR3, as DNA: TGTGCCAGCAGTGGACAGGGGGCGGCTCTCGGTTCACCCCTCCACTTT.

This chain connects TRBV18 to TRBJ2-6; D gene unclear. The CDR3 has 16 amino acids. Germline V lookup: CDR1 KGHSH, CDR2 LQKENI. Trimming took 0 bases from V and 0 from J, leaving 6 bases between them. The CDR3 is CASSPPTVSGANVLTF. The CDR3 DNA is TGTGCCAGCTCACCACCGACCGTCTCTGGGGCCAACGTCCTGACTTTC.

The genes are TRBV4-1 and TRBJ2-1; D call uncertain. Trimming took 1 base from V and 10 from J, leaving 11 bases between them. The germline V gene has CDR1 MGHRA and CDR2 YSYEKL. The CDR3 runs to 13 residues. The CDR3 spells CASSQVGSEEQFF. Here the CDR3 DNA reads TGCGCCAGCAGCCAAGTAGGATCGGAAGAGCAGTTCTTC.

CDR3 loop: CASATREGDTQYF. The CDR3 bases are TGTGCCAGCGCAACTCGGGAGGGGGATACGCAGTATTTT. This chain connects TRBV11-3 to TRBJ2-3; 8 bases map to TRBD2. The germline gives CDR1 SGHNT, CDR2 YENEEA. The V gene end was trimmed by 8 bases and the J gene end by 6 bases; junction bases not matched to a gene: 7. The CDR3 has 13 amino acids.

The CDR3 DNA follows: TGTGCCAGCAGTACTAACAGGGGAGGCTACGAGCAGTACTTC. Translating it yields CASSTNRGGYEQYF. The rearrangement joins TRBV28 to TRBJ2-7; D is possibly TRBD1 (7 bases). Trimming shortened V by 5 bases and J by 3 bases, and 14 bases separated the two germline ends. Looked up from germline, CDR1 is MDHEN and CDR2 is SYDVKM. The CDR3 loop spans 14 amino acids.

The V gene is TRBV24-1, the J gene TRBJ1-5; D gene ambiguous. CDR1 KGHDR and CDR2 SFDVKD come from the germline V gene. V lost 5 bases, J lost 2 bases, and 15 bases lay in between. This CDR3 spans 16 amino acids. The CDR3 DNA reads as TGTGCCACCAGTGCCCTCAGAGGGCCGGGCAATCAGCCCCAGCATTTT. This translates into CATSALRGPGNQPQHF.

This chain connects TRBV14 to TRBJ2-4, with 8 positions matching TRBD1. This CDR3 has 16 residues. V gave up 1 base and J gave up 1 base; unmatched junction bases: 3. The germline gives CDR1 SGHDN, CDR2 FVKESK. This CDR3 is CASSQGTGRAKNIQYF. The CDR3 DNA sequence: TGTGCCAGCAGCCAAGGGACAGGGAGGGCCAAAAACATTCAGTACTTC.

This CDR3 is CASSIGGEWAGLATDTQYF. CDR3 in DNA: TGTGCCAGTAGTATTGGCGGGGAGTGGGCAGGGTTGGCCACAGATACGCAGTATTTT. The V and J genes are TRBV19 and TRBJ2-3, with D possibly matching TRBD2 (6 bases). Germline assignment: CDR1 LNHDA and CDR2 SQIVND (reference sequence). V lost 3 bases, J lost 2 bases, and 24 bases lay in between. The CDR3 totals 19 residues.

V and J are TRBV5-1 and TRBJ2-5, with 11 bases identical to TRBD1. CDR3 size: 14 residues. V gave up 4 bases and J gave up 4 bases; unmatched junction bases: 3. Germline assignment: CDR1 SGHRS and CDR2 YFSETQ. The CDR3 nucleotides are TGCGCCAGCAGCCCCGGGACAGGGGGAGAGACCCAGTACTTC. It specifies CASSPGTGGETQYF.

CDR3 nucleotide sequence: TGCGCCAGCAGCTTGGGGAGGGCGAACACTGAAGCTTTCTTT. This translates into CASSLGRANTEAFF. This rearrangement joins TRBV5-1 to TRBJ1-1; D unclear. Germline V gene data show CDR1 as SGHRS and CDR2 as YFSETQ. CDR3 length equals 14 residues. Trimming left V 0 bases short and J 1 base short, with 7 bases between.

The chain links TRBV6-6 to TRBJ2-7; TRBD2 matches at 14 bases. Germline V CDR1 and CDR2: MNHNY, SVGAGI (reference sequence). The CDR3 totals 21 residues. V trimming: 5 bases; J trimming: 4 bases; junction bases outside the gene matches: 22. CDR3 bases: TGTGCCAGCAGTCGACGGTTGGGGACTAGCGGGAGTATACTAGAAAGATACGAGCAGTACTTC. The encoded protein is CASSRRLGTSGSILERYEQYF.

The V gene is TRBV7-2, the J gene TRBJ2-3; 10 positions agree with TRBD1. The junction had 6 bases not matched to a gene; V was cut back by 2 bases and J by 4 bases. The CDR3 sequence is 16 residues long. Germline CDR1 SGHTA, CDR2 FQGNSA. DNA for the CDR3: TGTGCCAGCAGCTTATCGGGGACAGGGGTCCCAGATACGCAGTATTTT. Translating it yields CASSLSGTGVPDTQYF.

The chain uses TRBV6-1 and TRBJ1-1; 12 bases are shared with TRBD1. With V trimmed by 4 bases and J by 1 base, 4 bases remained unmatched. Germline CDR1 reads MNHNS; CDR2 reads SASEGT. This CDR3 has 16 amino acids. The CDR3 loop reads CASSGGTGGWNTEAFF. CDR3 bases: TGTGCCAGCAGTGGGGGGACAGGGGGCTGGAACACTGAAGCTTTCTTT.

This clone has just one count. In nucleotides, the CDR3 is TGTGCCAGCAGCTTGAAATTGGGCTCTGGAAACACCATATATTTT. Its translation: CASSLKLGSGNTIYF. The chain combines TRBV5-5 with TRBJ1-3; D is undetermined. The V gene's germline CDR1 is SGHKS and CDR2 YYEKEE (reference sequence). The CDR3 covers 15 residues. With 1 base removed from V and 0 bases from J, the gap between germline ends came to 8 bases.

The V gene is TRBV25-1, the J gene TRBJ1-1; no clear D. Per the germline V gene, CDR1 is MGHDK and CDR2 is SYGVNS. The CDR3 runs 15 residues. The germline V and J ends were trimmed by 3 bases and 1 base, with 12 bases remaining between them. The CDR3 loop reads CASSDTQTRNTEAFF. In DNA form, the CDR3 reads TGTGCCAGCAGTGACACACAGACGAGGAACACTGAAGCTTTCTTT.

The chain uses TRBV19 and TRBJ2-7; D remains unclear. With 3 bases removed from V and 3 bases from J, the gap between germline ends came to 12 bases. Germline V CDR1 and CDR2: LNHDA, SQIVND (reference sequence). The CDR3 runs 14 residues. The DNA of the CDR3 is TGTGCCAGTAGTATGGATGGGTTCCTCTACGAGCAGTACTTC. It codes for CASSMDGFLYEQYF.

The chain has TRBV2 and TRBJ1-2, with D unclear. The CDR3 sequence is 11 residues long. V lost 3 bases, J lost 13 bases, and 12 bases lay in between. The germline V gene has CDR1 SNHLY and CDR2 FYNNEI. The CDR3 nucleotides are TGTGCCAGCAGTGAGGCAGGTCTAGCCACCTTC. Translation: CASSEAGLATF.

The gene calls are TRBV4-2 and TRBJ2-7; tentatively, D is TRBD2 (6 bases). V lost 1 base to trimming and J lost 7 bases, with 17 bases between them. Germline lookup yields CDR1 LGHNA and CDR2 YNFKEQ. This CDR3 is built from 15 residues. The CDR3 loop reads CASSQGTPGEEEQYF. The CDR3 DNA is TGTGCCAGCAGCCAAGGGACTCCGGGAGAGGAGGAGCAGTACTTC.

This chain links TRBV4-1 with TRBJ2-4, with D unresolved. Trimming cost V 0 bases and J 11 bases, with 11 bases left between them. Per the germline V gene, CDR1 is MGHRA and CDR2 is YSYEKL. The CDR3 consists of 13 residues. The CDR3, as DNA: TGCGCCAGCAGCCAAGACGGGCAAAGGTTTCAGTACTTC. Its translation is CASSQDGQRFQYF.

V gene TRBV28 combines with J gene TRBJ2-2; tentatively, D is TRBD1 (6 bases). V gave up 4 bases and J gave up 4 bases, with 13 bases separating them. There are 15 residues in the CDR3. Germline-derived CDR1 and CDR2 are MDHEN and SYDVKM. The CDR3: CASSSGRTVTGELFF. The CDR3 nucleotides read TGTGCCAGCAGTTCTGGCCGGACAGTCACCGGGGAGCTGTTTTTT.

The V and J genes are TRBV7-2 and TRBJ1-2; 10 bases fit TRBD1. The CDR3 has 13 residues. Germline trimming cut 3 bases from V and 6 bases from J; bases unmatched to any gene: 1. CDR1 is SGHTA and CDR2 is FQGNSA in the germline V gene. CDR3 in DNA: TGTGCCAGCAGCTTTGGGACAGGGGATGGCTACACCTTC. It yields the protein CASSFGTGDGYTF.

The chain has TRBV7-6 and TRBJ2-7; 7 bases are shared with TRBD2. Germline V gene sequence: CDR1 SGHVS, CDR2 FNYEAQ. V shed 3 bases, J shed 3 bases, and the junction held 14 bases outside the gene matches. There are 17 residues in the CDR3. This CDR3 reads CASSLTIRGRVGYEQYF. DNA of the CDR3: TGTGCCAGCAGCTTGACTATTCGCGGGAGAGTCGGCTACGAGCAGTACTTC.

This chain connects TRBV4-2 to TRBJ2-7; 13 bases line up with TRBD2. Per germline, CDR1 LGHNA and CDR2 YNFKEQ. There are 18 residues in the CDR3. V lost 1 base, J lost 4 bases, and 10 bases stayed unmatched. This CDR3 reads CASSQGTSGSLPPYEQYF. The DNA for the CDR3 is TGTGCCAGCAGCCAAGGGACTAGCGGGAGCCTCCCCCCTTACGAGCAGTACTTC.

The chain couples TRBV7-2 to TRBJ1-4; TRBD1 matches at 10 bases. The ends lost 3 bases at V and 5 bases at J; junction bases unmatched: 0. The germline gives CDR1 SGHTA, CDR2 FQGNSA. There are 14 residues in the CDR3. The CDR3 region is CASSLGQGNEKLFF. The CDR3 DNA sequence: TGTGCCAGCAGCTTGGGACAGGGGAATGAAAAACTGTTTTTT.

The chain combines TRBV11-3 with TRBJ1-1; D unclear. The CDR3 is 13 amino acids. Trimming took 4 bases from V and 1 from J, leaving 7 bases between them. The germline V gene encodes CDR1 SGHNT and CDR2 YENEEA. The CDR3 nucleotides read TGTGCCAGCAGCTCCACGGGGAACACTGAAGCTTTCTTT. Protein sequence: CASSSTGNTEAFF. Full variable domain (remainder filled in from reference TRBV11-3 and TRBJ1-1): EAGVVQSPRYKIIEKKQPVAFWCNPISGHNTLYWYLQNLGQGPELLIRYENEEAVDDSQLPKDRFSAERLKGVDSTLKIQPAELGDSAVYLCASSSTGNTEAFFGQGTRLTVV.

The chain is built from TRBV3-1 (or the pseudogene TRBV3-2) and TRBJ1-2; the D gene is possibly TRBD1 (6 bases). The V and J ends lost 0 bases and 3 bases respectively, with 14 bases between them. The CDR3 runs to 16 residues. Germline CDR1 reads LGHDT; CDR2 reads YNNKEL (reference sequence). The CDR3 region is CASSQEADRCHYGYTF. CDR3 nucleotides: TGTGCCAGCAGCCAAGAGGCAGACAGGTGCCACTATGGCTACACCTTC.